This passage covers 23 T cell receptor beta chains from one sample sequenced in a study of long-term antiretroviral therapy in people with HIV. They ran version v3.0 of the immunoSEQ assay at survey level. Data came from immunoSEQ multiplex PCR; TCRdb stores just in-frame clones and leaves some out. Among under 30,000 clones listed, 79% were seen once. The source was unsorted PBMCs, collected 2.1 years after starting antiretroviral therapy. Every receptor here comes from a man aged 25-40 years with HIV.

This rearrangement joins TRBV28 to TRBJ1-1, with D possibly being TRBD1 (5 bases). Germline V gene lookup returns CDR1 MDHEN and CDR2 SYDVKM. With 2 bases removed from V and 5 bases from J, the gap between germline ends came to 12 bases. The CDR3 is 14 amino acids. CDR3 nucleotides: TGTGCCAGCAGTTTAGACAGTGTTCTGACTGAAGCTTTCTTT. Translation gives CASSLDSVLTEAFF.

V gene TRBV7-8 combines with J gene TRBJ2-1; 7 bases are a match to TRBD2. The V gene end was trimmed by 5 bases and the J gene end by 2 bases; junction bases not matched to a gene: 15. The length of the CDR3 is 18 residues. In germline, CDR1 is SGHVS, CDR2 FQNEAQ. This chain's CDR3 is CASSIGGLTSVPYNEQFF. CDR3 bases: TGTGCCAGCAGCATCGGAGGCCTTACTAGCGTCCCCTACAATGAGCAGTTCTTC. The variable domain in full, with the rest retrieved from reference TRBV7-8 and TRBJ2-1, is GAGVSQSPRYKVAKRGQDVALRCDPISGHVSLFWYQQALGQGPEFLTYFQNEAQLDKSGLPSDRFFAERPEGSVSTLKIQRTQQEDSAVYLCASSIGGLTSVPYNEQFFGPGTRLTVL.

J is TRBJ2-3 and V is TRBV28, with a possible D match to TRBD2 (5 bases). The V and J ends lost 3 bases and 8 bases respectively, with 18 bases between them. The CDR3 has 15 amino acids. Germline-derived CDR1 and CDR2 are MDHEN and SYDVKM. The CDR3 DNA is TGTGCCAGCAGTTTTGGAACTAGTGGCATGGGTACGCAGTATTTT. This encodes CASSFGTSGMGTQYF.

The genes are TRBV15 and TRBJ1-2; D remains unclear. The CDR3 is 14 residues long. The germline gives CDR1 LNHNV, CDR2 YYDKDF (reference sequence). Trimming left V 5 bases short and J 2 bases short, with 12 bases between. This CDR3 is CATSATGWNYGYTF. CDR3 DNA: TGTGCCACCAGCGCCACGGGTTGGAACTATGGCTACACCTTC. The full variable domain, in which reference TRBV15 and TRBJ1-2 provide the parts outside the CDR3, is DAMVIQNPRYQVTQFGKPVTLSCSQTLNHNVMYWYQQKSSQAPKLLFHYYDKDFNNEADTPDNFQSRRPNTSFCFLDIRSPGLGDTAMYLCATSATGWNYGYTFGSGTRLTVV.

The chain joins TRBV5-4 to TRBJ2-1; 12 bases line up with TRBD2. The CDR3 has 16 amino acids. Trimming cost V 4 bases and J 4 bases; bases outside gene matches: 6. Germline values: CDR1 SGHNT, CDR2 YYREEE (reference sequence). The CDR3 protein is CASSPTGTSGYNEQFF. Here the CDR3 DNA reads TGTGCCAGCAGCCCTACCGGGACTAGCGGGTACAATGAGCAGTTCTTC.

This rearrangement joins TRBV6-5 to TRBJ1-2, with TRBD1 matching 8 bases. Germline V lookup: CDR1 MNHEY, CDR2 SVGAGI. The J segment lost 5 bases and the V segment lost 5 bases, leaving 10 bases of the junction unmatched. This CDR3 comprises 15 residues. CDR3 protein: CASSKHRGMRYGYTF. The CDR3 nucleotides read TGTGCCAGCAGTAAACACAGGGGGATGAGATATGGCTACACCTTC.

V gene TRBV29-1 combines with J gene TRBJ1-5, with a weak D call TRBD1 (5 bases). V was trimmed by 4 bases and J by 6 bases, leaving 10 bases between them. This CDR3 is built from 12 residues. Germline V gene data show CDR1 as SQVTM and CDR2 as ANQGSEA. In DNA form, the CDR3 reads TGCAGCGTTGCGGGCCAGGGTCAGCCCCAGCATTTT. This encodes CSVAGQGQPQHF.

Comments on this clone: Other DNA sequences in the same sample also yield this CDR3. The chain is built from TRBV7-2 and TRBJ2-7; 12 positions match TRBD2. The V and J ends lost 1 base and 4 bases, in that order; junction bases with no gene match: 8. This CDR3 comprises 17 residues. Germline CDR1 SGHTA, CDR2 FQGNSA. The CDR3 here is CASSLGPLAGGLYEQYF. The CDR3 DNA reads TGTGCCAGCAGCTTAGGTCCGCTAGCGGGAGGGCTGTACGAGCAGTACTTC.

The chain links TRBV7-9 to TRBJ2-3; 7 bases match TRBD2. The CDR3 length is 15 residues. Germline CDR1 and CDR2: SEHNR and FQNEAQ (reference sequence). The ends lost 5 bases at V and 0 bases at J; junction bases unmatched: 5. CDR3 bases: TGTGCCAGCAGCCCTAGCGGAGTTAGCACAGATACGCAGTATTTT. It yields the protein CASSPSGVSTDTQYF.

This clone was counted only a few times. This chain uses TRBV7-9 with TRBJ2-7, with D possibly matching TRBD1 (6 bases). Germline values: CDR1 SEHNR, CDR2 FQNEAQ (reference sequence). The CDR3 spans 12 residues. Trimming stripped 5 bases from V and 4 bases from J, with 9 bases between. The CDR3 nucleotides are TGTGCCAGCAGCCGACAGGAGTACGAGCAGTACTTC. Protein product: CASSRQEYEQYF.

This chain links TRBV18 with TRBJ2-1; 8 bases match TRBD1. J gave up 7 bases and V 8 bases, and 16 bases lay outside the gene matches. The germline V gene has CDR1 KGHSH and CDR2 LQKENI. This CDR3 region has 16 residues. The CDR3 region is CASVPPTARGRNEQFF. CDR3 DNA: TGTGCCAGCGTGCCCCCCACGGCCAGGGGGCGGAATGAGCAGTTCTTC. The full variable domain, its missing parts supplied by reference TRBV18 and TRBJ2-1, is NAGVMQNPRHLVRRRGQEARLRCSPMKGHSHVYWYRQLPEEGLKFMVYLQKENIIDESGMPKERFSAEFPKEGPSILRIQQVVRGDSAAYFCASVPPTARGRNEQFFGPGTRLTVL.

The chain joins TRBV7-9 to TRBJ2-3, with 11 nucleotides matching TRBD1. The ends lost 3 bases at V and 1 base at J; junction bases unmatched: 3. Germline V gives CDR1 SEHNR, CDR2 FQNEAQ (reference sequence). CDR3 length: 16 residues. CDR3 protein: CASSLPGQGGTDTQYF. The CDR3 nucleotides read TGTGCCAGCAGCTTGCCGGGACAGGGGGGCACAGATACGCAGTATTTT.

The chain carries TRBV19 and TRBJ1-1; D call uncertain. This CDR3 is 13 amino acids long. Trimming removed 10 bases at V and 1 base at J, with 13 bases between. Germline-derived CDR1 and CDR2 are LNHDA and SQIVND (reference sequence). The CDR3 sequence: CATFLRGNTEAFF. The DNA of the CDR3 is TGTGCCACCTTTCTCAGAGGGAACACTGAAGCTTTCTTT.

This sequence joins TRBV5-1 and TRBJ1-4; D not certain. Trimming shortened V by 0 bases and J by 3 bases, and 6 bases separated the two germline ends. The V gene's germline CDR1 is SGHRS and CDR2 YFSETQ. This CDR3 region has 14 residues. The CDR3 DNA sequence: TGCGCCAGCAGCTTGGGCGATTCTAATGAAAAACTGTTTTTT. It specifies CASSLGDSNEKLFF.

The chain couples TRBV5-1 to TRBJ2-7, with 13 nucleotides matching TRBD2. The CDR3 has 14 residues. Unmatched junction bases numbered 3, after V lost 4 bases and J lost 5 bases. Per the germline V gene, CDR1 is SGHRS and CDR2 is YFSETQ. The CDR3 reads CASSHGTSGDEQYF. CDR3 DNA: TGCGCCAGCAGCCACGGGACTAGCGGGGACGAGCAGTACTTC.

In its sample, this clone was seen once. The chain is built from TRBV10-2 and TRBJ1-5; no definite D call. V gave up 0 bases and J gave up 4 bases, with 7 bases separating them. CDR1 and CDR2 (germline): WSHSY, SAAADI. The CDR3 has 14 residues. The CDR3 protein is CASSESRQNQPQHF. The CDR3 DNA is TGCGCCAGCAGTGAGTCGAGACAAAATCAGCCCCAGCATTTT.

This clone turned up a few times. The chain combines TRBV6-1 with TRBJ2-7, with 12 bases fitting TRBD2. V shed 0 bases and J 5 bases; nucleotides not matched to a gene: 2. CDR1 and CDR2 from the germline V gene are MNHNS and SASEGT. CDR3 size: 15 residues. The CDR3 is CASSEATSGGNEQYF. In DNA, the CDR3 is TGTGCCAGCAGTGAAGCAACTAGCGGGGGGAACGAGCAGTACTTC.

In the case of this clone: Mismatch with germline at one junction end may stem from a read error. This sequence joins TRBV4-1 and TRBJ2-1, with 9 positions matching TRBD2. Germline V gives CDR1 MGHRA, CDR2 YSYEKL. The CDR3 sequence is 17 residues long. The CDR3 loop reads CASSQPYGSGGHKEQFF. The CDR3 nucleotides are TGCGCCAGCAGCCAACCTTATGGTAGCGGGGGCCACAAGGAGCAGTTCTTC.

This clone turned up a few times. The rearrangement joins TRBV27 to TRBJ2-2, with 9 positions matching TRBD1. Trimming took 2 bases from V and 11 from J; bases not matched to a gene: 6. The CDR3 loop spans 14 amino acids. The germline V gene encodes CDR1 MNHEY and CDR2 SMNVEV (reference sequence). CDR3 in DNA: TGTGCCAGCAGTTTAAACAGGGGGCAGGGAGAGCTGTTTTTT. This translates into CASSLNRGQGELFF.

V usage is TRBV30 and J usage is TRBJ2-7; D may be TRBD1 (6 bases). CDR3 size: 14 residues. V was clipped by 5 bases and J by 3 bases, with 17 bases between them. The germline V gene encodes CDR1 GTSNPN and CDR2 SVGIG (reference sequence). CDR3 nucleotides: TGTGCCTGGGAGACAGGCGTTACTAGCTACGAGCAGTACTTC. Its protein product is CAWETGVTSYEQYF. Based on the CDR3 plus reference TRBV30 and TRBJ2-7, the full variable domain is SQTIHQWPATLVQPVGSPLSLECTVEGTSNPNLYWYRQAAGRGLQLLFYSVGIGQISSEVPQNLSASRPQDRQFILSSKKLLLSDSGFYLCAWETGVTSYEQYFGPGTRLTVT.

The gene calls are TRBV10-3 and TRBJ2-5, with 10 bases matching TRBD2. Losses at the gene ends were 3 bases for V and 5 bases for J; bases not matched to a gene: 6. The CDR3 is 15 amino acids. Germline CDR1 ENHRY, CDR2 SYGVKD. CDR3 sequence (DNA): TGTGCCATCAGTGAAAGCGGGGGGGCCGGGGAGACCCAGTACTTC. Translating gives CAISESGGAGETQYF.

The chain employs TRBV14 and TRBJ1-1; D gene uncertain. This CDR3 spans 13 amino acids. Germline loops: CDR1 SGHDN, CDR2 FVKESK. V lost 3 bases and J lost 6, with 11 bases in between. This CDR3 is CASSQGFFAEAFF. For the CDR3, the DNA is TGTGCCAGCAGCCAGGGGTTTTTCGCTGAAGCTTTCTTT.

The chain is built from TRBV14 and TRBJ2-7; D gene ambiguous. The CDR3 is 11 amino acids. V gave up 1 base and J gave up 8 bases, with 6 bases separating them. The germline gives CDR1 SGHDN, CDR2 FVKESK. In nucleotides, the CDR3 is TGTGCCAGCAGCCAAGCTGGAAAGCAGTACTTC. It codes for CASSQAGKQYF.